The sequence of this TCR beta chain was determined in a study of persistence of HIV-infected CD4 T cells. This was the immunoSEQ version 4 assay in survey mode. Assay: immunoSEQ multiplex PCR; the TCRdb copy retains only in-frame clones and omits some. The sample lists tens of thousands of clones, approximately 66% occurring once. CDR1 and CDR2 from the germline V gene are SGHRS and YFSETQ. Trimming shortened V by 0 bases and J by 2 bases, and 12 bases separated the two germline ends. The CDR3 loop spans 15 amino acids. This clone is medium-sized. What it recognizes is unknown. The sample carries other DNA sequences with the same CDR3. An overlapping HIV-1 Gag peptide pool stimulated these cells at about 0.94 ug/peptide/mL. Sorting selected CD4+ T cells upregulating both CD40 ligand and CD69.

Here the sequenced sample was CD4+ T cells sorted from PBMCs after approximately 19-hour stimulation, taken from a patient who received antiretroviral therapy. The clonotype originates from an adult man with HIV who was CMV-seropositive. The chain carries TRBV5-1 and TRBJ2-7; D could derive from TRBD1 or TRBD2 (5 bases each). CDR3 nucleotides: TGCGCCAGCAGCTTGGAGGGTGGGGGTGCCTACGAGCAGTACTTC. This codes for CASSLEGGGAYEQYF.